The text below deals with one T cell receptor beta chain. Time point reported: cycle 4 day 1 (C4D1), after about 6 weeks of nivolumab. Each patient relapsed following autologous stem cell transplantation, and prior brentuximab vedotin exposure differed. This sample stems from a study of PD-1 blockade in classical Hodgkin lymphoma. The assay was immunoSEQ multiplex PCR, and TCRdb's table has in-frame clones only and misses some. Among 50,000 or so clones listed, roughly 86% were seen once. CDR1 and CDR2 (germline): LNHDA, SQIVND (reference sequence). Trimming took off 5 bases at V and 3 bases at J, with 16 bases between the two ends. This CDR3 is 15 amino acids long.

The receptor comes from a human donor with classical Hodgkin lymphoma. V and J are TRBV19 and TRBJ1-1; weak D call: TRBD1 (6 bases). Here the sequenced sample was peripheral blood mononuclear cells (PBMCs), taken before the fourth cycle of nivolumab. CDR3 bases: TGTGCCAGTAGTCCCGAACCACAGGGACACACTGAAGCTTTCTTT. Translation: CASSPEPQGHTEAFF.